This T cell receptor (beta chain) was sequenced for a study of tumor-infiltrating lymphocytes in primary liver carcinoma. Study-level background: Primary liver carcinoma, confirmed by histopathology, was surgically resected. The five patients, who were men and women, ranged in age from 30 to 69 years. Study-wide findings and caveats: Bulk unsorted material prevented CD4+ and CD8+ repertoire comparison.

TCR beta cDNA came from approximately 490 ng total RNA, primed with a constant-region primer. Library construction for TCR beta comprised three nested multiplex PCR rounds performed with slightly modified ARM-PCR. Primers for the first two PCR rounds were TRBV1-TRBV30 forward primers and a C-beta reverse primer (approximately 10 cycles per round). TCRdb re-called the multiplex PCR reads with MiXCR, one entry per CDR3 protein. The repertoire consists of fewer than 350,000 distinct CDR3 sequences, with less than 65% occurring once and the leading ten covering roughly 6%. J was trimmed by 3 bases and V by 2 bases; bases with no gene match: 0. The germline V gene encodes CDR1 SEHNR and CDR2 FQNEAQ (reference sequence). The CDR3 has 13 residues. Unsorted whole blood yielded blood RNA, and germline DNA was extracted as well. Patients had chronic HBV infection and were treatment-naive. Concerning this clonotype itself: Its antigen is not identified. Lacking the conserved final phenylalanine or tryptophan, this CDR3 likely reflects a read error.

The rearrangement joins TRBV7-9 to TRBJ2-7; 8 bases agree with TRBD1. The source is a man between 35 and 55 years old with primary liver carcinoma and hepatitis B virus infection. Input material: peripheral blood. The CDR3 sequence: CASSLTGGYEQYL. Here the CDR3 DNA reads TGTGCCAGCAGCTTAACAGGGGGCTACGAGCAGTACTTA.